This T cell receptor beta chain appears in the sequencing data of a study of blood T cell repertoires in COVID-19. Study details: Material from acute and convalescent COVID-19 was sourced from the United States, Italy and Spain.

Clones were sequenced by immunoSEQ multiplex PCR, and TCRdb holds only the in-frame ones, with some missing. This sample has hundreds of thousands of clones, with roughly 76% found just once. Seattle patients were enrolled during active infection and followed longitudinally. The source of this sequence is an elderly woman with COVID-19, enrolled during active disease. Material for sequencing was peripheral blood.

CDR3 in amino acids: CASSLAGIWDEKLFF. The DNA of the CDR3 is TGTGCCAGCAGCTTGGCAGGGATATGGGATGAAAAACTGTTTTTT. This chain uses TRBV5-6 with TRBJ1-4; tentative D call: TRBD1 (5 bases). Germline assignment: CDR1 SGHDT and CDR2 YYEEEE. With 0 bases removed from V and 6 bases from J, the gap between germline ends came to 12 bases. This CDR3 comprises 15 residues.